This TCR beta chain was sequenced for a study of blood T cell repertoires in COVID-19. Study information: The United States, Italy and Spain provided the acute and convalescent COVID-19 samples.

In the authors' methods: Using reference gene primer amplification, nucleated cell counts were estimated. Assay used: immunoSEQ multiplex PCR; TCRdb lists only in-frame clones, some missing. The V and J calls and clone size are taken from that table; D and trimming were inferred from the DNA. The table records 150,000 or so clones, roughly 82% of them present only once. Between the trimmed V and J ends, which lost 2 bases and 6 bases, there was a span of 11 bases. CDR1 and CDR2 (germline): ENHRY, SYGVKD. This CDR3 spans 15 amino acids. This clonotype was sampled from a woman in her seventies with acute or convalescent COVID-19. Sequencing was performed on peripheral blood. This chain links TRBV10-3 with TRBJ1-6; D gene uncertain. The DNA of the CDR3 is TGTGCCATCAGTGAGCTCGGGGAGCTTAATTCACCCCTCCACTTT. It yields the protein CAISELGELNSPLHF.